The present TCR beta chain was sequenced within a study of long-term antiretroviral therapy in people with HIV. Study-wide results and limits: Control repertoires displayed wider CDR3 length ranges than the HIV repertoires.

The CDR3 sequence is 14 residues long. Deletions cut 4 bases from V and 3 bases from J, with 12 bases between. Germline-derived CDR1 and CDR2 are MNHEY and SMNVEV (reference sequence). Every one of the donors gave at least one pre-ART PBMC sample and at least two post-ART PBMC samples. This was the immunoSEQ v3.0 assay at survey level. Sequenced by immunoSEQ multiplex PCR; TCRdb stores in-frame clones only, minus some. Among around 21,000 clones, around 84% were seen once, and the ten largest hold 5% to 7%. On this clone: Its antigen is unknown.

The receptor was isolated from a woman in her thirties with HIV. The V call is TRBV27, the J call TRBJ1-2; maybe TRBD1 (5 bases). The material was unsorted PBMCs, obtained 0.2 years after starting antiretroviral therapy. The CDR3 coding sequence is TGTGCCAGCAGTTCCCGGGGACCCTACTATGGCTACACCTTC. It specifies CASSSRGPYYGYTF.